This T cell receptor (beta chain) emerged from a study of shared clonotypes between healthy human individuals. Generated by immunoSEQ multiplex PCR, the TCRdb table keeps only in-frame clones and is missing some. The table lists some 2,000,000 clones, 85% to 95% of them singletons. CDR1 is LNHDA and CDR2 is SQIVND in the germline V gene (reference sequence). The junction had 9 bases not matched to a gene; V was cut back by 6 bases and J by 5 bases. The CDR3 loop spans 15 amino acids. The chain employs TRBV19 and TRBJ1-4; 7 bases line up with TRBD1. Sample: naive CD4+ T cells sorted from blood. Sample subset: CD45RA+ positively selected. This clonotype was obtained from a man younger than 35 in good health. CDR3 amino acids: CASSTQGVQNEKLFF. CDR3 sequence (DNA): TGTGCCAGTAGCACTCAGGGGGTTCAGAATGAAAAACTGTTTTTT.